The present TCR beta chain was sequenced within a study of spatial heterogeneity in lung cancer. Overall study results and limits: Counts that tracked tumor mutation counts were those of expanded intratumoral alpha and beta TCRs.

The ends were cut back, 5 bases at V and 5 bases at J, with 16 bases in the middle. Per the germline V gene, CDR1 is DFQATT and CDR2 is SNEGSKA (reference sequence). This CDR3 comprises 13 residues. All TCR cDNA molecules were individually tagged with a unique molecular identifier. In TCRdb, the 5' RACE reads were re-called with MiXCR into one record per CDR3 protein. The repertoire holds around 7,500 distinct CDR3 sequences, with about 19% as singletons. By sample share, this clonotype is medium-sized (0.01 to 0.1%). What it binds is unknown. Time point indicated: sample taken at primary tumor resection. The cohort: approximately 66 early-stage, untreated non-small cell lung cancer patients. Researchers sequenced whole RNA taken from tumor, nontumor lung or frozen PBMC without sorting.

The TCR originated in a female donor with early-stage non-small cell lung cancer. The starting material was lung tumor tissue, obtained at surgery. This chain links TRBV20-1 with TRBJ2-7, with D possibly matching TRBD2 (5 bases). The CDR3 DNA sequence: TGCAGTGCTCGCCCGACGGGGATGGACGAGCAGTACTTC. Translation gives CSARPTGMDEQYF.